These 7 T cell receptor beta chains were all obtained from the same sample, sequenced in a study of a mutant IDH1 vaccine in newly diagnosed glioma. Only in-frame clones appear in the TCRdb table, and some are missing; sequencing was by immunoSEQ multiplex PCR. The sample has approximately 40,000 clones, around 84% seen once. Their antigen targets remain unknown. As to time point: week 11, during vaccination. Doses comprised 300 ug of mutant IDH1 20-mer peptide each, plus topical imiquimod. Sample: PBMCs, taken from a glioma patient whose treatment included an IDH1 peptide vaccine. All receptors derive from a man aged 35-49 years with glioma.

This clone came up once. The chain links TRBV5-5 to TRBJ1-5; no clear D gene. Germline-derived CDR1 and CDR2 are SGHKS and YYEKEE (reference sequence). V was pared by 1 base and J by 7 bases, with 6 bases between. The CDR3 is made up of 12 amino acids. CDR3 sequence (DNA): TGTGCCAGCAGCTTGCCCCCCCAGCCCCAGCATTTT. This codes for CASSLPPQPQHF.

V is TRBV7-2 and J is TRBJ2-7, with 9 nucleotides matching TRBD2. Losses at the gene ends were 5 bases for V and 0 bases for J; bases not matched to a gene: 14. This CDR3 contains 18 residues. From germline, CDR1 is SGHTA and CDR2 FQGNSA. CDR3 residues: CASSPAGGGRATSYEQYF. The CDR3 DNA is TGTGCCAGCAGCCCGGCGGGCGGCGGGAGGGCCACCTCCTACGAGCAGTACTTC.

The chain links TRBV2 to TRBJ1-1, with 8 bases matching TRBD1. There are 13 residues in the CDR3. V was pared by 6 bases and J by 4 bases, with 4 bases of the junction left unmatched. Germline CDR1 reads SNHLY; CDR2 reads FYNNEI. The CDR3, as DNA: TGTGCCAGCAGCTCAGGGGGCTTCACTGAAGCTTTCTTT. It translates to CASSSGGFTEAFF.

CDR3 bases: TGTGCCAGCAGTTATTTGGACCGTAATGAAAAACTGTTTTTT. As protein: CASSYLDRNEKLFF. V gene TRBV6-6 combines with J gene TRBJ1-4; D not certain. There are 14 residues in the CDR3. The ends were cut back, 3 bases at V and 4 bases at J, with 9 bases in the middle. CDR1 MNHNY and CDR2 SVGAGI come from the germline V gene (reference sequence).

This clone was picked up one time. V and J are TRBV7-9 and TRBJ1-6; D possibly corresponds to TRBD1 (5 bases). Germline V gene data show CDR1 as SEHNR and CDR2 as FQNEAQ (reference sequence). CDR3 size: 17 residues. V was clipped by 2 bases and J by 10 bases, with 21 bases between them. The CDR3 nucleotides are TGTGCCAGCAGCTTACCGCGGGGACGGGGATGGGAATCACCCCTCCACTTT. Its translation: CASSLPRGRGWESPLHF.

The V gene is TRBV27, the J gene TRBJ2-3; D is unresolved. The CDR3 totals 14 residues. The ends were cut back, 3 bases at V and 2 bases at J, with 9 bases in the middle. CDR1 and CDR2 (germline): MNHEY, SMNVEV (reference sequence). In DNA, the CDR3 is TGTGCCAGCAGTTTGTACAGTACCACAGATACGCAGTATTTT. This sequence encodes CASSLYSTTDTQYF.

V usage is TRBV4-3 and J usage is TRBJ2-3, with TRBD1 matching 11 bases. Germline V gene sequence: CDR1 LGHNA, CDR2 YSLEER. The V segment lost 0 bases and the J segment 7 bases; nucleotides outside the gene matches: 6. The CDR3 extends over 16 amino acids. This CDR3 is CASSQEDRGQINTQYF. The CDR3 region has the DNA TGCGCCAGCAGCCAAGAGGACAGGGGGCAAATTAATACGCAGTATTTT.